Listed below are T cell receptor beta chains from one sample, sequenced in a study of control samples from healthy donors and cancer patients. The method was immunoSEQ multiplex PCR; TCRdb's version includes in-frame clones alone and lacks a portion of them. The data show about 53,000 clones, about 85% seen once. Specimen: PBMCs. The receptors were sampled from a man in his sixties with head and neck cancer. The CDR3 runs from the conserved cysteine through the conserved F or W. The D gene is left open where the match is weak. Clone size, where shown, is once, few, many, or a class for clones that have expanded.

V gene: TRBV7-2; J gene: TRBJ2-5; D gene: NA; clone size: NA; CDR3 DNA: TGTGCCAGCAGCTCCCCCGGCGGGCCCAGGGCCCAGTACTTC; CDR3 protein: CASSSPGGPRAQYF
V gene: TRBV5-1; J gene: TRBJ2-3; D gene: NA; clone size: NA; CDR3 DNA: TGCGCCAGCAGCTTTGACGGAAGGCACAGCACAGATACGCAGTATTTT; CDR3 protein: CASSFDGRHSTDTQYF
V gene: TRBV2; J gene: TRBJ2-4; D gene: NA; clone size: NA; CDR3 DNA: TGTGCCAGCAGTGAACGGGCCTTAGGTAATAAGAACATTCAGTACTTC; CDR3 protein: CASSERALGNKNIQYF
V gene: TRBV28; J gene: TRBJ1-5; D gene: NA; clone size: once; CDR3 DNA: TGTGCCAGCAGTTTATTTATTGGGGTCGGGGGCAATCAGCCCCAGCATTTT; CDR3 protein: CASSLFIGVGGNQPQHF
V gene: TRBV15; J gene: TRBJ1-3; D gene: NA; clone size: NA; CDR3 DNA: TGTGCCACCAGCAGAGATTTGCTGAGCTCTGGAAACACCATATATTTT; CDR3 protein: CATSRDLLSSGNTIYF
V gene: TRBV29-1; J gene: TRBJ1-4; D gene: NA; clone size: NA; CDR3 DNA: TGCAGCGTTGCGGGGGCAGGCCCCGAAAAACTGTTTTTT; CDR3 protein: CSVAGAGPEKLFF
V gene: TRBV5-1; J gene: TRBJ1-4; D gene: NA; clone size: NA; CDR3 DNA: TGCGCCAGCAGTCAGGGTCCTAATGAAAAACTGTTTTTT; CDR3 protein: CASSQGPNEKLFF
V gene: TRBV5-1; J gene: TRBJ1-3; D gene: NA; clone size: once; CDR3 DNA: TGCGCCAGCAGCGAGGCCGAGGGCTCTGGAAACACCATATATTTT; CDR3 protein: CASSEAEGSGNTIYF
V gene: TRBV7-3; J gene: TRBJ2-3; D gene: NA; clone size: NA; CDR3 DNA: TGTGCCAGCAGCTCCTACAATGAGGGCACAGATACGCAGTATTTT; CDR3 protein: CASSSYNEGTDTQYF
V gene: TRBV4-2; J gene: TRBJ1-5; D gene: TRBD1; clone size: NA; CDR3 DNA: TGTGCCAGCAGCCGAACAGGGGGAAGCAATCAGCCCCAGCATTTT; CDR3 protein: CASSRTGGSNQPQHF
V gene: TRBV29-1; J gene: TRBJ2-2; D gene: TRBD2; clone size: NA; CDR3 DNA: TGCAGCGCCTCGGGGGCTAGCGGGAGATCTTCCGGGGAGCTGTTTTTT; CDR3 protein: CSASGASGRSSGELFF
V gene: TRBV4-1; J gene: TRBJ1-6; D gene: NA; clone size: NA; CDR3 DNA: TGCGCCAGCAGCCCTGGGGTTCAGATCTCCTATAATTCACCCCTCCACTTT; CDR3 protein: CASSPGVQISYNSPLHF
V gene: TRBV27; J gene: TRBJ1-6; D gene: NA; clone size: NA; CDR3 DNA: TGTGCCAGCAGTTTTCGTCGCAGGAGCTCCTATAATTCACCCCTCCACTTT; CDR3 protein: CASSFRRRSSYNSPLHF
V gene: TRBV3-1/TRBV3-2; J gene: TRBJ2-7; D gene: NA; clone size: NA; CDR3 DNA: TGTGCCAGCAGCCAAGGAAGATCGGGGACCTACGAGCAGTACTTC; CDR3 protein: CASSQGRSGTYEQYF
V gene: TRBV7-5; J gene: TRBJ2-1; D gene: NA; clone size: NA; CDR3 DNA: TGTGTTACTGCCCATCCATGCACCAGCTCCTACAATGAGCAGTTCTTC; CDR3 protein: CVTAHPCTSSYNEQFF
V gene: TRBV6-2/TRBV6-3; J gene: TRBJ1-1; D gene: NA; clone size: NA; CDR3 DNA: TGTGCCAGCAGTTACCGCAGGGGAGACACTGAAGCTTTCTTT; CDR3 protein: CASSYRRGDTEAFF
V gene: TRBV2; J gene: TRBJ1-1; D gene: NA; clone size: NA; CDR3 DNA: TGTGCCAGCAGACGCGGACTGAACACTGAAGCTTTCTTT; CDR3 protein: CASRRGLNTEAFF
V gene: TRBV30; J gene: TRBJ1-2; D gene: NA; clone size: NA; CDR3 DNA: TGTGCCTGGAATCAAGGGGGCTATGGCTACACCTTC; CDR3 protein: CAWNQGGYGYTF
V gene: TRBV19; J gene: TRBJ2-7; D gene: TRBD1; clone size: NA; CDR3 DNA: TGTGCCAGTAGTATAAGGGACAGCACCTACGAGCAGTACTTC; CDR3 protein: CASSIRDSTYEQYF
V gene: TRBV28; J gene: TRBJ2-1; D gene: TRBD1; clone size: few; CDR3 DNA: TGTGCCAGCAGGGATGGGACAGGTGAAGAGGTGGTCGCCGGCTGGCAGTTCTTC; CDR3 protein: CASRDGTGEEVVAGWQFF
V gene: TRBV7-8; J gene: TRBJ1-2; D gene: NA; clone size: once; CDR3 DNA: TGTGCCAGCAGCTTACGGTTCGGCCTGGCAGGGTCTGGCTACACCTTC; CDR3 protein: CASSLRFGLAGSGYTF
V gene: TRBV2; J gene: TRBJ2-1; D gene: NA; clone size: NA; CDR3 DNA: TGTGCCAGCAGCTCGGACAGAGACAATGAGCAGTTCTTC; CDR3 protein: CASSSDRDNEQFF